The clone carrying this T cell receptor beta chain was recorded once. Its antigen is unknown. This sample is drawn from a study of OX40 agonist ivuxolimab in advanced cancers. Study overall: Partial responses were observed in three patients, of whom one had hepatocellular carcinoma and two had cutaneous melanoma. Overall study findings and caveats: Antigens targeted by the expanded peripheral T cells were not determined. Dose levels from 0.1 to 3.0 mg/kg saw CD4+ and CD8+ blood T cells expand clonally by week 6.

CDR3 size: 17 residues. V was clipped by 4 bases and J by 7 bases; unmatched bases: 14. CDR1 and CDR2 from the germline V gene are SGHRS and YFSETQ. Assay used: immunoSEQ multiplex PCR; TCRdb lists only in-frame clones, some missing. The table records 35,000 to 40,000 clones, 88% of them present only once. The source of this sequence is an adult with an advanced solid tumor such as melanoma, head and neck, liver or kidney cancer. This chain uses TRBV5-1 with TRBJ2-2, with 9 bases fitting TRBD2. Sample: CD4+ or CD8+ T cells sorted from blood, taken in a trial of the OX40 agonist ivuxolimab. DNA of the CDR3: TGCGCCAGCAGCCGCGGCCGGCGGGAGGGCCCATTCGGGGAGCTGTTTTTT. Translating gives CASSRGRREGPFGELFF.